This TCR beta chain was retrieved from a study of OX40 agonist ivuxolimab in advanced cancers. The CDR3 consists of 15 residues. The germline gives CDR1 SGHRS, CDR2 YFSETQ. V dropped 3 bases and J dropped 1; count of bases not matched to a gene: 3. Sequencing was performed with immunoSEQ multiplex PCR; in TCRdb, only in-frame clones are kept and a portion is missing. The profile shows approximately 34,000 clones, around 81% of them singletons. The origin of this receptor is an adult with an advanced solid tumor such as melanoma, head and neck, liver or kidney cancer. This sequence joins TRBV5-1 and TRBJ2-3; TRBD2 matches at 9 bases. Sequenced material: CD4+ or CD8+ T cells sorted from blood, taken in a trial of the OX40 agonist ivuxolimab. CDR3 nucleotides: TGCGCCAGCAGCTCTAGCGGGGTCGGCACAGATACGCAGTATTTT. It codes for CASSSSGVGTDTQYF.